Listed here are 26 T cell receptor beta chains from one sample, sequenced in a study of vaccination and CD4 T cells after COVID-19. The antigens these receptors bind are not known. The treatment is: roughly nine-day PBMC culture with coronavirus spike peptide pools or control peptides (ViraFEST assay). At the Johns Hopkins FTIC core, DNA taken from cultured CD4+ T cells was sequenced by way of the Oncomine TCR Beta short-read assay. TCRdb analysed the PCR reads with MiXCR anew, one entry per CDR3 protein. The repertoire holds about 21,000 distinct CDR3 sequences, with roughly three fifths as singletons. Sequencing used CD4+ T cells from blood, cultured in vitro, obtained after SARS-CoV-2 vaccination. These receptors were obtained from a human donor who had recovered from COVID-19.

This sequence joins TRBV6-5 and TRBJ2-5, with 12 nucleotides matching TRBD1. Trimming took 4 bases from V and 4 from J; bases not matched to a gene: 4. This CDR3 is built from 15 residues. The germline V gene encodes CDR1 MNHEY and CDR2 SVGAGI. In DNA, the CDR3 is TGTGCCAGCAGTTGGGGACAGGGGGCGGGAGAGACCCAGTACTTC. This sequence encodes CASSWGQGAGETQYF.

The genes are TRBV15 and TRBJ1-1; D not resolved. The CDR3 is made up of 15 amino acids. Germline V gives CDR1 LNHNV, CDR2 YYDKDF (reference sequence). With 0 bases removed from V and 0 bases from J, the gap between germline ends came to 8 bases. CDR3 residues: CATSREPRMNTEAFF. The DNA for the CDR3 is TGTGCCACCAGCAGAGAACCGAGGATGAACACTGAAGCTTTCTTT. The full variable domain, its missing parts supplied by reference TRBV15 and TRBJ1-1, is DAMVIQNPRYQVTQFGKPVTLSCSQTLNHNVMYWYQQKSSQAPKLLFHYYDKDFNNEADTPDNFQSRRPNTSFCFLDIRSPGLGDTAMYLCATSREPRMNTEAFFGQGTRLTVV.

The chain has TRBV28 and TRBJ2-7; 8 bases are shared with TRBD1. This CDR3 is built from 15 residues. Germline lookup yields CDR1 MDHEN and CDR2 SYDVKM. The V segment lost 5 bases and the J segment 2 bases; nucleotides outside the gene matches: 8. CDR3: CASSPGPGQAYEQYF. The CDR3 DNA is TGTGCCAGCAGTCCAGGGCCGGGACAGGCCTACGAGCAGTACTTC.

The sample holds a few counts of this clonotype. The chain is built from TRBV6-1 and TRBJ1-2; D not certain. The CDR3 spans 13 residues. Germline-derived CDR1 and CDR2 are MNHNS and SASEGT. The V end was cut by 5 bases, the J end by 4 bases, with 11 bases between. Here the CDR3 DNA reads TGTGCCAGCAGTAGAGACACGTTCTATGGCTACACCTTC. Translated, it gives CASSRDTFYGYTF.

This clonotype was detected once. V and J are TRBV29-1 and TRBJ1-2; no reliable D call. CDR3 size: 12 residues. In germline, CDR1 is SQVTM, CDR2 ANQGSEA. The germline V and J ends were trimmed by 2 bases and 2 bases, with 6 bases remaining between them. Here the CDR3 DNA reads TGCAGCGTTGAATTACAGAACTATGGCTACACCTTC. It specifies CSVELQNYGYTF.

This chain uses TRBV7-2 with TRBJ2-3; 12 bases match TRBD2. This CDR3 is 16 amino acids long. With 4 bases clipped from V and 9 bases from J, the junction kept 11 bases outside the gene matches. The V gene's germline CDR1 is SGHTA and CDR2 FQGNSA. This chain's CDR3 is CASSSGLAGSGGTQYF. CDR3 bases: TGTGCCAGCAGCTCGGGACTAGCGGGTTCGGGGGGGACGCAGTATTTT. Full variable domain (missing parts from reference TRBV7-2 and TRBJ2-3): GAGVSQSPSNKVTEKGKDVELRCDPISGHTALYWYRQSLGQGLEFLIYFQGNSAPDKSGLPSDRFSAERTGGSVSTLTIQRTQQEDSAVYLCASSSGLAGSGGTQYFGPGTRLTVL.

The rearrangement uses TRBV15 and TRBJ2-7; D perhaps matches TRBD2 (7 bases). The germline V gene encodes CDR1 LNHNV and CDR2 YYDKDF (reference sequence). V was cut by 6 bases and J by 3 bases, with 15 bases left in between. The CDR3 runs 14 residues. CDR3 amino acids: CATSLEGGGYEQYF. The CDR3 nucleotides read TGTGCCACCAGTCTTGAAGGGGGGGGCTACGAGCAGTACTTC.

V and J are TRBV6-5 and TRBJ1-2, with D unresolved. Germline loops: CDR1 MNHEY, CDR2 SVGAGI. The CDR3 loop spans 13 amino acids. Trimming stripped 0 bases from V and 4 bases from J, with 6 bases between. The DNA of the CDR3 is TGTGCCAGCAGTTACTCCGTCGGCTATGGCTACACCTTC. This gives the protein CASSYSVGYGYTF.

This chain uses TRBV19 with TRBJ2-1, with 12 bases aligning to TRBD2. Germline V CDR1 and CDR2: LNHDA, SQIVND (reference sequence). V lost 4 bases to trimming and J lost 8 bases; unmatched junction nucleotides: 12. The CDR3 length is 17 residues. The CDR3 sequence: CASSTDRLAGGTDEQFF. The DNA of the CDR3 is TGTGCCAGTAGTACAGACAGGCTAGCGGGAGGGACCGATGAGCAGTTCTTC. The variable domain in full, completed from reference TRBV19 and TRBJ2-1, reads DGGITQSPKYLFRKEGQNVTLSCEQNLNHDAMYWYRQDPGQGLRLIYYSQIVNDFQKGDIAEGYSVSREKKESFPLTVTSAQKNPTAFYLCASSTDRLAGGTDEQFFGPGTRLTVL.

The gene calls are TRBV7-2 and TRBJ2-7; D is undetermined. Germline V lookup: CDR1 SGHTA, CDR2 FQGNSA. The ends were cut back, 3 bases at V and 2 bases at J, with 8 bases in the middle. The CDR3 sequence is 13 residues long. Here the CDR3 reads CASSFRAPYEQYF. The DNA of the CDR3 is TGTGCCAGCAGCTTTCGTGCGCCCTACGAGCAGTACTTC.

J is TRBJ1-2 and V is TRBV20-1; perhaps TRBD1 as D (5 bases). The CDR3 contains 13 residues. CDR1 is DFQATT, CDR2 SNEGSKA, per germline (reference sequence). The V gene lost 0 bases and the J gene lost 8 bases, with 13 bases spanning the gap. CDR3 in DNA: TGCAGTGCTAGAGACCCCAGGGCTCGGGGCTACACCTTC. Its translation: CSARDPRARGYTF.

This clonotype was detected a few times. The chain employs TRBV21-1 and TRBJ2-1; the D call of TRBD1 is as the table states it, not checked on the DNA. TRBV21-1 is marked as a pseudogene. CDR3 length: 19 residues. In DNA form, the CDR3 reads TGTGCCAGCAGCAGCGGGACCTCATCTACGGCCAGCTCCTACAATGAGCAGTTCTTC. Translation: CASSSGTSSTASSYNEQFF.

This chain connects TRBV12-3 or TRBV12-4 to TRBJ1-6; the D is unclear. V lost 4 bases and J 9 bases, leaving 4 bases between the germline ends. The CDR3 loop spans 11 amino acids. The CDR3, as DNA: TGTGCCAGCAGTTCGGGTTCACCCCTCCACTTT. This gives the protein CASSSGSPLHF.

This clonotype was counted between two and nine times. The V call is TRBV6-1, the J call TRBJ2-5; 10 nucleotides align to TRBD2. Trimming took 6 bases from V and 4 from J; bases not matched to a gene: 8. The CDR3 is 15 residues long. Germline CDR1 and CDR2: MNHNS and SASEGT. CDR3 sequence reads: CASSPLAGIRETQYF. The CDR3 DNA sequence: TGTGCCAGCAGCCCACTAGCGGGAATTCGAGAGACCCAGTACTTC.

V gene TRBV12-3 or TRBV12-4 combines with J gene TRBJ2-1; TRBD1 matches 9 bases. The V gene end was trimmed by 6 bases and the J gene end by 5 bases; junction bases not matched to a gene: 11. The CDR3 loop spans 16 amino acids. CDR3 sequence: CASRAQPGQGHNEQFF. The CDR3 DNA sequence: TGTGCCAGCAGGGCCCAACCGGGACAGGGTCACAATGAGCAGTTCTTC.

The chain combines TRBV28 with TRBJ1-2, with 9 bases identical to TRBD1. Germline V gene lookup returns CDR1 MDHEN and CDR2 SYDVKM. This CDR3 has 15 residues. V dropped 4 bases and J dropped 5; count of bases not matched to a gene: 8. The CDR3: CASSSPTGGGYGYTF. The CDR3, as DNA: TGTGCCAGCAGTTCCCCGACAGGGGGAGGGTATGGCTACACCTTC.

The chain has TRBV20-1 and TRBJ2-3; 9 bases agree with TRBD2. Germline V gene sequence: CDR1 DFQATT, CDR2 SNEGSKA (reference sequence). The CDR3 sequence is 15 residues long. Unmatched junction bases numbered 5, after V lost 3 bases and J lost 1 base. The DNA of the CDR3 is TGCAGTGCTAGCTCTGAGCGGGAGGGCACAGATACGCAGTATTTT. Protein product: CSASSEREGTDTQYF.

This chain uses TRBV27 with TRBJ1-2; no reliable D call. The CDR3 sequence is 14 residues long. Trimming left V 4 bases short and J 1 base short, with 10 bases between. Germline values: CDR1 MNHEY, CDR2 SMNVEV (reference sequence). This CDR3 reads CASSSPRSNYGYTF. The CDR3, as DNA: TGTGCCAGCAGTTCCCCCAGGAGTAACTATGGCTACACCTTC.

This clonotype was detected only a few times. V gene TRBV15 combines with J gene TRBJ2-5, with 8 bases aligning to TRBD1. The CDR3 is made up of 15 amino acids. The germline V gene has CDR1 LNHNV and CDR2 YYDKDF (reference sequence). The ends lost 3 bases at V and 5 bases at J; junction bases unmatched: 8. CDR3 nucleotides: TGTGCCACCAGCAGTACCCCAGGGGGCGGCGAGACCCAGTACTTC. This gives the protein CATSSTPGGGETQYF.

V gene TRBV28 combines with J gene TRBJ1-2, with 8 nucleotides matching TRBD1. The J segment lost 6 bases and the V segment lost 4 bases, leaving 7 bases of the junction unmatched. CDR3 length: 14 residues. CDR1 and CDR2 from the germline V gene are MDHEN and SYDVKM. The CDR3 DNA reads TGTGCCAGCAGTTCGGGACAGGAGGTCCATGGCTACACCTTC. Protein sequence: CASSSGQEVHGYTF.

There are a few counts of this clonotype. The chain has TRBV20-1 and TRBJ2-1, with D unresolved. Trimming took off 1 base at V and 5 bases at J, with 9 bases between the two ends. The CDR3 covers 13 residues. The germline V gene encodes CDR1 DFQATT and CDR2 SNEGSKA (reference sequence). The CDR3 DNA follows: TGCAGTGCTAGAGCCGCAGTGAACAATGAGCAGTTCTTC. Protein: CSARAAVNNEQFF.

The chain employs TRBV20-1 and TRBJ2-1; 12 bases map to TRBD2. In germline, CDR1 is DFQATT, CDR2 SNEGSKA (reference sequence). This CDR3 has 14 residues. The V and J ends lost 3 bases and 10 bases, in that order; junction bases with no gene match: 7. The CDR3 DNA sequence: TGCAGTGCTAGTGATGCTAGCGGGAGGGAAGAGCAGTTCTTC. This codes for CSASDASGREEQFF.

This clonotype was found a few times. The J gene is TRBJ2-1, the V gene TRBV20-1, with D perhaps assigned TRBD1 or TRBD2 (6 bases each). This CDR3 comprises 17 residues. The V gene lost 3 bases and the J gene lost 5 bases, with 23 bases spanning the gap. Germline loops: CDR1 DFQATT, CDR2 SNEGSKA (reference sequence). Here the CDR3 reads CSARSSYPGGPNNEQFF. The CDR3 nucleotides are TGCAGTGCTAGGAGCAGCTACCCCGGGGGCCCTAACAATGAGCAGTTCTTC.

CDR3 nucleotides: TGTGCCAGCAGCCAAGACAGTTACTATTCCTACGAGCAGTACTTC. As protein: CASSQDSYYSYEQYF. The V and J genes are TRBV7-9 and TRBJ2-7; D perhaps matches TRBD1 (5 bases). The V gene's germline CDR1 is SEHNR and CDR2 FQNEAQ (reference sequence). The CDR3 consists of 15 residues. Trimming cost V 5 bases and J 1 base, with 15 bases left between them.

This clonotype was detected only a few times. The chain links TRBV20-1 to TRBJ2-3; TRBD2 might be the D (7 bases). This CDR3 has 14 amino acids. Looked up from germline, CDR1 is DFQATT and CDR2 is SNEGSKA (reference sequence). Trimming stripped 3 bases from V and 5 bases from J, with 15 bases between. This CDR3 reads CSASMGEGEDTQYF. Written as DNA, the CDR3 is TGCAGTGCTAGTATGGGGGAGGGGGAAGATACGCAGTATTTT.

This chain connects TRBV7-2 to TRBJ2-3; D not certain. Germline CDR1 reads SGHTA; CDR2 reads FQGNSA. The CDR3 length is 12 residues. The V gene lost 5 bases and the J gene lost 10 bases, with 13 bases spanning the gap. CDR3 nucleotide sequence: TGTGCCAGCAGCCCCGAGAGGACGGCGCAGTATTTT. As protein: CASSPERTAQYF.